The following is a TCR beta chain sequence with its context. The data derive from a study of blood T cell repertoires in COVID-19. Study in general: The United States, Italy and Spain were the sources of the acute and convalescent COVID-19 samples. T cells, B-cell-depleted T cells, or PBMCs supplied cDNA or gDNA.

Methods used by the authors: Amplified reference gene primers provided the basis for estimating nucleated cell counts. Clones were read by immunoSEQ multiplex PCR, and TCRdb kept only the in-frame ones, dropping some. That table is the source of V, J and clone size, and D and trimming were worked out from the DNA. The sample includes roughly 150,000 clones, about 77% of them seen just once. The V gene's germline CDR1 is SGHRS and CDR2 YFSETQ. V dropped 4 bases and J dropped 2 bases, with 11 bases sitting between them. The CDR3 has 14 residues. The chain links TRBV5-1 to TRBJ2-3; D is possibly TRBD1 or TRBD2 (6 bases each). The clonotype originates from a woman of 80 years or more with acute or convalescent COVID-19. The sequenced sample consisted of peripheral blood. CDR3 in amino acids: CASSVGGYTDTQYF. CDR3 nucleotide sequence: TGCGCCAGCAGCGTGGGGGGCTACACAGATACGCAGTATTTT.